This TCR beta chain emerged from a study of lymphopenia after photon versus proton radiotherapy. Findings of the study overall: Post-nadir TCR diversity decline inversely tracked overall survival among those who died.

The assay was immunoSEQ multiplex PCR, and TCRdb's table has in-frame clones only and misses some. The table lists 89,000 or so clones, 65% to 85% of them singletons. Trimming shortened V by 2 bases and J by 1 base, and 11 bases separated the two germline ends. Germline V gene lookup returns CDR1 MNHNY and CDR2 SVGAGI (reference sequence). The CDR3 totals 15 residues. Concerning this clone itself: Its antigen is as yet unknown.

This specimen consisted of peripheral blood, obtained from a patient treated with proton-based radiotherapy. The origin of this receptor is a man between 60 and 75 years old with pancreatic cancer. The chain couples TRBV6-6 to TRBJ1-1; D gene ambiguous. The DNA of the CDR3 is TGTGCCAGCAGTTACGTAAGTCTGGAGAACACTGAAGCTTTCTTT. Protein product: CASSYVSLENTEAFF.